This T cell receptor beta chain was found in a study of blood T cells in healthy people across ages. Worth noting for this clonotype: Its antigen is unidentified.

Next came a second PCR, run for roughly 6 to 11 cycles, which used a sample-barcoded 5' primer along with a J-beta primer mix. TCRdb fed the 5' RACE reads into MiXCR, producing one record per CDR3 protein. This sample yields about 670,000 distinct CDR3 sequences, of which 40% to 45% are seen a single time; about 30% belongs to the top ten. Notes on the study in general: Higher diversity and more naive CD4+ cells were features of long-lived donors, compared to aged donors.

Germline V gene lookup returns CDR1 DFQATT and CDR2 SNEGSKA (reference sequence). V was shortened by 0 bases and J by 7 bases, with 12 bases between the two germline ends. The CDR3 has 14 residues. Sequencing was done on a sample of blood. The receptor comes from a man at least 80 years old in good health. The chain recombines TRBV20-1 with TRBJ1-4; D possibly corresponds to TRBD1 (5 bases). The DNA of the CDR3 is TGCAGTGCTAGAGATGGGGGATTGGGTGAAAAACTGTTTTTT. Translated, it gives CSARDGGLGEKLFF.